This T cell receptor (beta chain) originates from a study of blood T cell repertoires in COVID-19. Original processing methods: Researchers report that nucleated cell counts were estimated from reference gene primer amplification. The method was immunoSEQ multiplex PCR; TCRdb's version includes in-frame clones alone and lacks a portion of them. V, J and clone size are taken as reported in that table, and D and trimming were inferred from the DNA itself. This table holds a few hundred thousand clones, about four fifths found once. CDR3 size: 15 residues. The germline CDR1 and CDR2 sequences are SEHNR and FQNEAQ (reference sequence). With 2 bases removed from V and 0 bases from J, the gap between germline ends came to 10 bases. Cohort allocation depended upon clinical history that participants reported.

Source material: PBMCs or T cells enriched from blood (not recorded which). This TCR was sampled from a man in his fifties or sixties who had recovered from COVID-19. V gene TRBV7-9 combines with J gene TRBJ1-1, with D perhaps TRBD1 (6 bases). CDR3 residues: CASSLNTGMNTEAFF. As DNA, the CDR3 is TGTGCCAGCAGCTTAAACACAGGGATGAACACTGAAGCTTTCTTT.